Each of the 9 T cell receptor beta chains below was sequenced from the same sample in a study of CD8+ T cells in alopecia areata. Described treatment: oral pan-JAK inhibitor, 5-10 mg twice daily. It was cDNA, reverse transcribed from extracted RNA, that served as the sequencing template. The repertoire was sequenced with immunoSEQ multiplex PCR; TCRdb's copy has only in-frame clones and lacks some. Here the sample spans about 150,000 clones, 45% to 60% being singletons. The material sequenced was CD8+ T cells sorted from blood, taken at week 4, from a patient treated with tofacitinib. These receptors originate from a human donor with alopecia areata.

The genes are TRBV30 and TRBJ1-1; no reliable D call. Germline-derived CDR1 and CDR2 are GTSNPN and SVGIG (reference sequence). This CDR3 is built from 13 residues. The germline V and J ends were trimmed by 2 bases and 0 bases, with 7 bases remaining between them. CDR3 DNA sequence: TGTGCCTGGAGTAGCGATGTGAACACTGAAGCTTTCTTT. Its translation: CAWSSDVNTEAFF. The full variable domain, in which reference TRBV30 and TRBJ1-1 provide the parts outside the CDR3, is SQTIHQWPATLVQPVGSPLSLECTVEGTSNPNLYWYRQAAGRGLQLLFYSVGIGQISSEVPQNLSASRPQDRQFILSSKKLLLSDSGFYLCAWSSDVNTEAFFGQGTRLTVV.

The chain couples TRBV18 to TRBJ1-2, with D possibly TRBD1 on 5 matching bases. Germline V gives CDR1 KGHSH, CDR2 LQKENI. Trimming removed 2 bases from V and 5 bases from J, with 9 bases in between. The CDR3 loop spans 13 amino acids. CDR3 DNA: TGTGCCAGCTCACCAGGGGCCATATATGGCTACACCTTC. Its protein is CASSPGAIYGYTF. Looking up the rest from reference TRBV18 and TRBJ1-2 gives the full variable domain: NAGVMQNPRHLVRRRGQEARLRCSPMKGHSHVYWYRQLPEEGLKFMVYLQKENIIDESGMPKERFSAEFPKEGPSILRIQQVVRGDSAAYFCASSPGAIYGYTFGSGTRLTVV.

This clone was recorded at least ten times. Different DNA sequences within this sample yield the same CDR3. The CDR3 coding sequence is TGTGCCAGCAGCCCGGGGCCCAACTACGAGCAGTACTTC. Encoded protein: CASSPGPNYEQYF. This chain uses TRBV7-9 with TRBJ2-7; tentatively, D is TRBD1 or TRBD2 (5 bases each). CDR1 and CDR2 from the germline V gene are SEHNR and FQNEAQ (reference sequence). The CDR3 has 13 residues. The V end lost 5 bases, the J end lost 3 bases, and 11 bases lay between the germline ends.

This clone was seen only a few times. The chain has TRBV5-6 and TRBJ2-5; D perhaps matches TRBD1 (5 bases). Germline loops: CDR1 SGHDT, CDR2 YYEEEE. The CDR3 contains 14 residues. The V end was cut by 2 bases, the J end by 5 bases, with 13 bases between. The chain's CDR3 is CASSLRQTWETQYF. The CDR3 nucleotides read TGTGCCAGCAGCTTAAGACAGACGTGGGAGACCCAGTACTTC.

This clone was observed a few times. The chain has TRBV7-9 and TRBJ2-5, with TRBD1 identical over 7 bases. The germline CDR1 and CDR2 sequences are SEHNR and FQNEAQ (reference sequence). J was trimmed by 4 bases and V by 5 bases; bases with no gene match: 7. This CDR3 is 14 amino acids long. The CDR3: CASSTRQGAETQYF. In DNA, the CDR3 is TGTGCCAGCAGCACACGACAGGGTGCAGAGACCCAGTACTTC.

The rearrangement uses TRBV2 and TRBJ2-6; TRBD2 might be the D (7 bases). The germline gives CDR1 SNHLY, CDR2 FYNNEI. Trimming pared 1 base from V and 0 bases from J, leaving 13 bases between. The CDR3 contains 18 residues. The CDR3 sequence is CASSEVGGGSSGANVLTF. CDR3 DNA sequence: TGTGCCAGCAGTGAAGTTGGCGGGGGCAGCTCTGGGGCCAACGTCCTGACTTTC.

V and J are TRBV18 and TRBJ1-1; the match to TRBD1 covers 8 bases. The CDR3 runs to 15 residues. Germline lookup yields CDR1 KGHSH and CDR2 LQKENI. The J segment lost 11 bases and the V segment lost 0 bases, leaving 11 bases of the junction unmatched. CDR3: CASSPPSGQDWVAFF. For the CDR3, the DNA is TGTGCCAGCTCACCACCTTCGGGACAGGACTGGGTGGCTTTCTTT.

This clone came up a few times. The chain uses TRBV7-2 and TRBJ2-3; either TRBD1 or TRBD2 may fit D (5 bases each). CDR1 SGHTA and CDR2 FQGNSA come from the germline V gene. The CDR3 length is 17 residues. The V end was cut by 5 bases, the J end by 5 bases, with 23 bases between. CDR3 protein: CASSPSRATGLRDTQYF. In DNA form, the CDR3 reads TGTGCCAGCAGCCCCAGCCGGGCGACGGGGCTAAGAGATACGCAGTATTTT.

There are a few counts of this clone. This chain joins TRBV30 and TRBJ2-3, with TRBD2 matching over 10 bases. The CDR3 totals 15 residues. Germline values: CDR1 GTSNPN, CDR2 SVGIG (reference sequence). Trimming cost V 0 bases and J 4 bases; bases outside gene matches: 4. CDR3 in DNA: TGTGCCTGGAGTGTTGCAGCGGGGGGGGCAGATACGCAGTATTTT. It codes for CAWSVAAGGADTQYF.